This entry lists 20 T cell receptor beta chains sequenced from one sample in a study of cytomegalovirus exposure and HLA in healthy donors. Primers for the PCR totalled 60 Vbeta and 13 Jbeta. Clones were read by immunoSEQ multiplex PCR, and TCRdb kept only the in-frame ones, dropping some. The sample comprises 120,000 or so clones, roughly 80% of which are singletons, and about 3.4% rests with the top ten. The sample comprised PBMCs. The source is a young man in good health and CMV-seronegative.

V gene TRBV30 combines with J gene TRBJ1-4, with 9 positions matching TRBD1. The germline gives CDR1 GTSNPN, CDR2 SVGIG (reference sequence). After removal of 0 bases from V and 8 bases from J, the junction contained 4 bases not matched to a gene. There are 14 residues in the CDR3. The CDR3 DNA sequence: TGTGCCTGGAGTGTACAGGGGGCCCGGGAAAAACTGTTTTTT. Translating it yields CAWSVQGAREKLFF. Complete variable domain (other parts from reference TRBV30 and TRBJ1-4): SQTIHQWPATLVQPVGSPLSLECTVEGTSNPNLYWYRQAAGRGLQLLFYSVGIGQISSEVPQNLSASRPQDRQFILSSKKLLLSDSGFYLCAWSVQGAREKLFFGSGTQLSVL.

The chain links TRBV5-1 to TRBJ2-1; the match to TRBD2 covers 13 bases. V lost 6 bases to trimming and J lost 2 bases; unmatched junction nucleotides: 14. This CDR3 comprises 19 residues. CDR1 and CDR2 (germline): SGHRS, YFSETQ. CDR3 DNA sequence: TGCGCCAGCACCAGGACTAGCGGGGGCCCCTCGGTCACCTACAATGAGCAGTTCTTC. Its translation is CASTRTSGGPSVTYNEQFF.

The chain combines TRBV29-1 with TRBJ2-5; maybe TRBD2 (5 bases). The CDR3 totals 11 residues. V gave up 7 bases and J gave up 5 bases, with 11 bases separating them. Germline CDR1 is SQVTM and CDR2 is ANQGSEA. The DNA of the CDR3 is TGCAGCGCACCCGGGGAGGAGACCCAGTACTTC. Amino acids: CSAPGEETQYF.

The chain recombines TRBV30 with TRBJ1-1, with TRBD1 matching 7 bases. Unmatched junction bases numbered 2, after V lost 4 bases and J lost 0 bases. The CDR3 extends over 13 amino acids. Germline CDR1 reads GTSNPN; CDR2 reads SVGIG (reference sequence). Here the CDR3 DNA reads TGTGCCTGGAACAGGGGCATGAACACTGAAGCTTTCTTT. Its protein product is CAWNRGMNTEAFF.

Concerning this clone: The same CDR3 can be traced to other DNA sequences in this sample. The rearrangement uses TRBV10-3 and TRBJ2-3; 8 bases align to TRBD2. The length of the CDR3 is 15 residues. CDR1 is ENHRY and CDR2 is SYGVKD in the germline V gene. The V segment lost 4 bases and the J segment 0 bases; nucleotides outside the gene matches: 3. The CDR3 DNA is TGTGCCATCAGTGCCACTAGCGGCAGCACAGATACGCAGTATTTT. Translated: CAISATSGSTDTQYF.

The V call is TRBV10-3, the J call TRBJ2-1, with unresolved D. There are 14 residues in the CDR3. The germline V and J ends were trimmed by 6 bases and 4 bases, with 13 bases remaining between them. Germline lookup yields CDR1 ENHRY and CDR2 SYGVKD. The CDR3 bases are TGTGCCATCAGCGTACCCAATACTTACAATGAGCAGTTCTTC. It encodes CAISVPNTYNEQFF.

This sequence joins TRBV9 and TRBJ1-3; possibly TRBD1 for D (5 bases). The CDR3 covers 15 residues. The V gene lost 3 bases and the J gene lost 0 bases, with 10 bases spanning the gap. The germline V gene has CDR1 SGDLS and CDR2 YYNGEE. CDR3 sequence (DNA): TGTGCCAGCAGCGCAGACAGATTCTCTGGAAACACCATATATTTT. Translation gives CASSADRFSGNTIYF.

V gene TRBV28 combines with J gene TRBJ2-7; D is uncertain. CDR3 length: 14 residues. Germline CDR1 MDHEN, CDR2 SYDVKM. Trimming removed 3 bases from V and 0 bases from J, with 9 bases in between. CDR3 sequence reads: CASSFPPSSYEQYF. The CDR3 region has the DNA TGTGCCAGCAGTTTCCCCCCGAGCTCCTACGAGCAGTACTTC.

The CDR3 reads CASSAQGAQPQHF. DNA of the CDR3: TGCGCCAGCAGCGCACAGGGGGCACAGCCCCAGCATTTT. The rearrangement uses TRBV5-1 and TRBJ1-5; TRBD1 matches 9 bases. From germline, CDR1 is SGHRS and CDR2 YFSETQ. The CDR3 length is 13 residues. Trimming took 4 bases from V and 7 from J; bases not matched to a gene: 3.

This sequence joins TRBV4-2 and TRBJ1-2, with D possibly TRBD1 on 5 matching bases. The CDR3 is 15 residues long. The V gene lost 0 bases and the J gene lost 4 bases, with 12 bases spanning the gap. Germline CDR1 reads LGHNA; CDR2 reads YNFKEQ. The CDR3 nucleotides read TGTGCCAGCAGCCAAGATGGAGGGAGGGGCTATGGCTACACCTTC. The encoded protein is CASSQDGGRGYGYTF.

The rearrangement uses TRBV30 and TRBJ2-7, with D possibly TRBD1 on 5 matching bases. CDR1 is GTSNPN, CDR2 SVGIG, per germline (reference sequence). Between the trimmed V and J ends, which lost 2 bases and 0 bases, there was a span of 8 bases. CDR3 size: 13 residues. For the CDR3, the DNA is TGTGCCTGGAGTAGGGGCGGCTCCTACGAGCAGTACTTC. It specifies CAWSRGGSYEQYF.

There are a few counts of this clone. The chain is built from TRBV10-3 and TRBJ2-1; 9 nucleotides match TRBD2. This CDR3 is built from 16 residues. Trimming removed 0 bases from V and 4 bases from J; junction bases left unmatched: 4. Germline V gene data show CDR1 as ENHRY and CDR2 as SYGVKD. CDR3 protein: CAISESMAGGYNEQFF. CDR3 sequence (DNA): TGTGCCATCAGTGAGTCGATGGCGGGGGGGTACAATGAGCAGTTCTTC.

The genes are TRBV28 and TRBJ2-1; 13 positions agree with TRBD2. Germline V CDR1 and CDR2: MDHEN, SYDVKM. Unmatched junction bases numbered 19, after V lost 5 bases and J lost 15 bases. CDR3 size: 17 residues. CDR3 amino acids: CASSNPSGGTSGISWFF. The CDR3 nucleotides read TGTGCCAGCAGTAACCCCTCCGGGGGGACTAGCGGGATTTCGTGGTTCTTC.

This clone was recorded a few times. The chain recombines TRBV14 with TRBJ1-2; the D gene is possibly TRBD1 (5 bases). The V gene lost 4 bases and the J gene lost 0 bases, with 12 bases spanning the gap. Looked up from germline, CDR1 is SGHDN and CDR2 is FVKESK. The CDR3 runs to 15 residues. DNA of the CDR3: TGTGCCAGCAGCCCCCAGGGATTTTCTAACTATGGCTACACCTTC. Amino acid sequence: CASSPQGFSNYGYTF.

A remark on this clone: At one of its ends the junction is not consistent with the germline gene, which may arise from a read error. This chain joins TRBV19 and TRBJ1-1; D unresolved. This CDR3 contains 15 residues. Germline CDR1 reads LNHDA; CDR2 reads SQIVND (reference sequence). CDR3 loop: CASSPSARVNTEDFF. CDR3 nucleotide sequence: TGTGCCAGTAGTCCGAGCGCCCGGGTGAACACTGAAGATTTCTTT.

The CDR3 spells CASSAQGDTEAFF. The DNA for the CDR3 is TGTGCCAGCAGCGCTCAGGGCGACACTGAAGCTTTCTTT. The V and J genes are TRBV9 and TRBJ1-1, with D possibly being TRBD1 (5 bases). CDR1 is SGDLS, CDR2 YYNGEE, per germline. The CDR3 runs to 13 residues. Between the trimmed V and J ends, which lost 3 bases and 3 bases, there was a span of 9 bases.

The sample holds a few counts of this clone. V is TRBV7-9 and J is TRBJ1-2; D might be TRBD1 (6 bases). Germline CDR1 reads SEHNR; CDR2 reads FQNEAQ (reference sequence). Trimming pared 5 bases from V and 6 bases from J, leaving 19 bases between. This CDR3 region has 15 residues. CDR3 sequence reads: CASSLYGTNGDGYTF. The CDR3 DNA reads as TGTGCCAGCAGCCTTTATGGGACAAACGGGGATGGCTACACCTTC.

A single count supports this clone. The chain uses TRBV13 and TRBJ1-6, with D tentatively TRBD1 (5 bases). V lost 5 bases to trimming and J lost 12 bases, with 14 bases between them. The germline CDR1 and CDR2 sequences are PRHDT and FYEKMQ (reference sequence). CDR3 length equals 13 residues. CDR3 sequence reads: CASSRRGDEPLHF. The CDR3 DNA is TGTGCCAGCAGCCGACGGGGGGACGAACCCCTCCACTTT.

This clone was observed a few times. The junction and the germline gene differ at one end; a read error may be behind it. This chain connects TRBV7-9 to TRBJ2-7, with TRBD1 matching 9 bases. The CDR3 spans 14 residues. The germline gives CDR1 SEHNR, CDR2 FQNEAQ (reference sequence). CDR3 in amino acids: CASSPTGGSFEQYF. The CDR3 DNA reads TGTGCCAGCAGCCCGACAGGGGGTTCCTTCGAGCAGTACTTC.

The chain joins TRBV6-1 to TRBJ1-1; 9 bases are shared with TRBD1. Germline V lookup: CDR1 MNHNS, CDR2 SASEGT. With 6 bases clipped from V and 6 bases from J, the junction kept 11 bases outside the gene matches. The CDR3 is made up of 15 amino acids. The CDR3 here is CASSLAGTGKAEAFF. CDR3 DNA: TGTGCCAGCAGCTTAGCCGGGACAGGGAAGGCTGAAGCTTTCTTT.